The clone carrying this T cell receptor beta chain was picked up many times. Its antigen is undetermined. Sequence at one end of the junction differs from germline and may be a read error. This CDR3 spans 17 amino acids. Per the germline V gene, CDR1 is SSHAT and CDR2 is FNYEAQ (reference sequence). MiXCR, run by TCRdb on the 5' RACE reads, gives a single entry per CDR3 protein. The sample has about 340,000 distinct CDR3 sequences; 6.5% to 10% are singletons. This sample stems from a study of CD8 T cells in ankylosing spondylitis. Notes on the study in general: Typical of ankylosing spondylitis blood, it appeared, was a TCR beta motif of seven to nine highly homologous variants.

V gene TRBV7-7 combines with J gene TRBJ2-2; 7 nucleotides line up with TRBD1. The specimen sequenced was blood, either unsorted or a sorted T cell fraction (not recorded which). The sequence was collected from a male donor with ankylosing spondylitis. Written as DNA, the CDR3 is TGTGCTAGCAGCTTAATACCGGGACAGCAAAACACCGGGGAGCTGTTTTTT. Translated, it gives CASSLIPGQQNTGELFF.